Below, 28 T cell receptor beta chains from the same sample are listed, as sequenced in a study of T cell responses to AZD1222 COVID-19 vaccine. The data were produced by immunoSEQ multiplex PCR, yet TCRdb's version contains in-frame clones alone and is incomplete. The data hold about 150,000 clones, with 90% observed a single time. The material sequenced was peripheral blood, taken on day 0 of AZD1222 vaccination. All receptors come from an adult in good health.

This clone was observed once. This chain links TRBV10-3 with TRBJ2-3; TRBD2 aligns across 9 bases. J lost 2 bases, V lost 10 bases, and 4 bases had no gene match. CDR1 is ENHRY and CDR2 is SYGVKD in the germline V gene. This CDR3 spans 13 amino acids. For the CDR3, the DNA is TGTGCCACACTAGCGGGTCTCACAGATACGCAGTATTTT. It yields the protein CATLAGLTDTQYF.

This clone was seen a single time. The chain has TRBV28 and TRBJ1-4; D not certain. The CDR3 has 15 amino acids. Germline-derived CDR1 and CDR2 are MDHEN and SYDVKM. V shed 6 bases and J shed 0 bases, with 11 bases lying between them. This CDR3 reads CASSRPFATNEKLFF. The CDR3 region has the DNA TGTGCCAGCAGCCGACCGTTTGCAACTAATGAAAAACTGTTTTTT.

The CDR3: CAISDLGTTYEQYF. CDR3 in DNA: TGTGCCATCAGTGACTTAGGGACAACCTACGAGCAGTACTTC. The genes are TRBV10-3 and TRBJ2-7, with a weak D call TRBD1 (6 bases). Trimming shortened V by 3 bases and J by 2 bases, and 11 bases separated the two germline ends. Germline CDR1 reads ENHRY; CDR2 reads SYGVKD. The CDR3 has 14 amino acids.

The V call is TRBV28, the J call TRBJ2-7; no reliable D call. CDR1 and CDR2 (germline): MDHEN, SYDVKM. Deletions cut 2 bases from V and 7 bases from J, with 15 bases between. The CDR3 contains 14 residues. This CDR3 is CASSLELRVGEQYF. CDR3 nucleotide sequence: TGTGCCAGCAGTTTAGAGCTAAGGGTAGGGGAGCAGTACTTC. Based on the CDR3 plus reference TRBV28 and TRBJ2-7, the full variable domain is DVKVTQSSRYLVKRTGEKVFLECVQDMDHENMFWYRQDPGLGLRLIYFSYDVKMKEKGDIPEGYSVSREKKERFSLILESASTNQTSMYLCASSLELRVGEQYFGPGTRLTVT.

The chain has TRBV28 and TRBJ2-2, with TRBD2 identical over 7 bases. CDR3 size: 16 residues. CDR1 and CDR2 from the germline V gene are MDHEN and SYDVKM. The V and J ends lost 2 bases and 1 base, in that order; junction bases with no gene match: 4. CDR3 region: CASSLLGGGNTGELFF. The CDR3 DNA reads TGTGCCAGCAGTTTACTAGGCGGGGGGAACACCGGGGAGCTGTTTTTT.

This CDR3 reads CASSLNAGWAFF. The CDR3 nucleotides read TGTGCCAGCAGTTTAAACGCGGGCTGGGCTTTCTTT. V gene TRBV28 combines with J gene TRBJ1-1; D unclear. Per germline, CDR1 MDHEN and CDR2 SYDVKM. This CDR3 has 12 amino acids. Trimming stripped 2 bases from V and 11 bases from J, with 12 bases between.

The rearrangement links TRBV7-2 to TRBJ2-1, with 11 bases aligning to TRBD1. V lost 5 bases and J lost 7; bases outside the gene matches: 7. This CDR3 region has 15 residues. The germline V gene encodes CDR1 SGHTA and CDR2 FQGNSA. CDR3 amino acids: CASSLGQGALNEQFF. The CDR3 DNA reads as TGTGCCAGCAGCCTAGGACAGGGGGCGCTGAATGAGCAGTTCTTC.

The genes are TRBV9 and TRBJ1-6; no reliable D call. The germline V and J ends were trimmed by 4 bases and 13 bases, with 18 bases remaining between them. Germline V CDR1 and CDR2: SGDLS, YYNGEE. The CDR3 runs 14 residues. Here the CDR3 DNA reads TGTGCCAGCAGCCCTAGTGGAGCCCTATCCCCCCTCCACTTT. Translated: CASSPSGALSPLHF.

Here the CDR3 reads CASPTGEKLFF. The CDR3 bases are TGTGCCAGCCCTACGGGCGAAAAACTGTTTTTT. The genes are TRBV27 and TRBJ1-4; D is uncertain. Trimming shortened V by 8 bases and J by 8 bases, and 9 bases separated the two germline ends. Germline V gives CDR1 MNHEY, CDR2 SMNVEV (reference sequence). The CDR3 is 11 amino acids.

The chain recombines TRBV28 with TRBJ2-7; D ambiguous. The CDR3 has 13 residues. CDR1 and CDR2 from the germline V gene are MDHEN and SYDVKM. The V gene lost 5 bases and the J gene lost 2 bases, with 10 bases spanning the gap. The CDR3 is CASSPPFTYEQYF. CDR3 nucleotides: TGTGCCAGCAGTCCACCTTTTACCTACGAGCAGTACTTC.

The chain links TRBV6-5 to TRBJ1-1; D might be TRBD1 (6 bases). Deletions cut 2 bases from V and 0 bases from J, with 10 bases between. The CDR3 is 15 amino acids. CDR1 and CDR2 (germline): MNHEY, SVGAGI. The CDR3 region has the DNA TGTGCCAGCAGTTACGGGGACACCTTGAACACTGAAGCTTTCTTT. Amino acids: CASSYGDTLNTEAFF.

The rearrangement uses TRBV5-1 and TRBJ1-2, with 8 bases matching TRBD1. J was trimmed by 5 bases and V by 4 bases; bases with no gene match: 7. Germline values: CDR1 SGHRS, CDR2 YFSETQ. The CDR3 consists of 14 residues. The CDR3 DNA reads as TGCGCCAGCAGCACGGGGACAGGCAAATATGGCTACACCTTC. Residues: CASSTGTGKYGYTF.

This chain joins TRBV15 and TRBJ2-6; D unclear. This CDR3 has 14 amino acids. CDR1 is LNHNV and CDR2 is YYDKDF in the germline V gene (reference sequence). With 6 bases removed from V and 0 bases from J, the gap between germline ends came to 6 bases. The CDR3 DNA is TGTGCCACCAGGCGTATCTCTGGGGCCAACGTCCTGACTTTC. Protein sequence: CATRRISGANVLTF.

This clone showed up just a few times. The gene calls are TRBV18 and TRBJ2-7; D call uncertain. Germline lookup yields CDR1 KGHSH and CDR2 LQKENI. This CDR3 has 13 residues. Trimming removed 0 bases from V and 6 bases from J, with 9 bases in between. The CDR3 sequence: CASSPPLSVEQYF. In nucleotides, the CDR3 is TGTGCCAGCTCACCACCCCTCTCGGTCGAGCAGTACTTC.

The chain joins TRBV27 to TRBJ1-2, with D possibly being TRBD1 (6 bases). Germline assignment: CDR1 MNHEY and CDR2 SMNVEV (reference sequence). The CDR3 has 16 residues. Trimming cost V 0 bases and J 4 bases, with 15 bases left between them. CDR3 residues: CASSLSPSGHPYGYTF. The CDR3 DNA is TGTGCCAGCAGTTTATCCCCGTCGGGACATCCCTATGGCTACACCTTC.

This clone was observed once. The chain is built from TRBV10-3 and TRBJ1-2; no firm D call. CDR3 length: 17 residues. V lost 7 bases, J lost 4 bases, and 25 bases lay in between. Germline-derived CDR1 and CDR2 are ENHRY and SYGVKD. The CDR3 DNA reads TGTGCCATCAAAGTGGAAGGACGGCAGATAAACCTCTATGGCTACACCTTC. This encodes CAIKVEGRQINLYGYTF.

The V gene is TRBV7-2, the J gene TRBJ2-7; D might be TRBD2 (6 bases). The V gene lost 4 bases and the J gene lost 2 bases, with 15 bases spanning the gap. The CDR3 is 15 residues long. Germline V gene sequence: CDR1 SGHTA, CDR2 FQGNSA. The CDR3 DNA reads TGTGCCAGCAGCTCGCGGACGGGGGTAACCTACGAGCAGTACTTC. It specifies CASSSRTGVTYEQYF.

J is TRBJ1-5 and V is TRBV12-3 or TRBV12-4; no reliable D call. Trimming shortened V by 4 bases and J by 4 bases, and 8 bases separated the two germline ends. CDR3 length equals 13 residues. The CDR3 region has the DNA TGTGCCAGCAGTTCCTTTCTAAATCAGCCCCAGCATTTT. It is translated as CASSSFLNQPQHF.

This sequence joins TRBV20-1 and TRBJ1-5; D unclear. Germline CDR1 reads DFQATT; CDR2 reads SNEGSKA (reference sequence). V shed 3 bases and J shed 0 bases, with 21 bases lying between them. This CDR3 is built from 18 residues. The CDR3 coding sequence is TGCAGTGCTAGTCGTTTACAGCAACCCAGTTATAGCAATCAGCCCCAGCATTTT. Translating it yields CSASRLQQPSYSNQPQHF.

The chain is built from TRBV24-1 and TRBJ2-4, with 7 bases lining up with TRBD1. Germline CDR1 KGHDR, CDR2 SFDVKD. V was clipped by 4 bases and J by 5 bases; unmatched bases: 13. The CDR3 is made up of 17 amino acids. CDR3: CATSDPRDREDQNIQYF. The CDR3 DNA reads as TGTGCCACCAGTGACCCCCGGGACAGAGAAGATCAAAACATTCAGTACTTC.

The chain employs TRBV28 and TRBJ2-7; possible D gene TRBD2, 6 bases. This CDR3 is 17 amino acids long. Germline V gene lookup returns CDR1 MDHEN and CDR2 SYDVKM. V was shortened by 3 bases and J by 0 bases, with 18 bases between the two germline ends. The CDR3 nucleotides read TGTGCCAGCAGTTTGGGCGGGAACGGGGTTCGCTCCTACGAGCAGTACTTC. The encoded protein is CASSLGGNGVRSYEQYF.

This CDR3 is CASSPKTGVLAWQYF. In DNA, the CDR3 is TGTGCCAGCAGCCCGAAGACAGGGGTGCTCGCGTGGCAGTACTTC. The J gene is TRBJ2-7, the V gene TRBV7-8, with TRBD1 matching 8 bases. Unmatched junction bases numbered 15, after V lost 5 bases and J lost 9 bases. Germline CDR1 SGHVS, CDR2 FQNEAQ. This CDR3 has 15 residues.

The chain joins TRBV10-3 to TRBJ1-1; tentatively, D is TRBD1 (5 bases). V was clipped by 0 bases and J by 0 bases, with 8 bases between them. CDR1 is ENHRY, CDR2 SYGVKD, per germline. CDR3 length: 15 residues. CDR3 protein: CAISESGGVNTEAFF. CDR3 DNA: TGTGCCATCAGTGAGTCTGGGGGTGTGAACACTGAAGCTTTCTTT.

This rearrangement joins TRBV18 to TRBJ1-1; D possibly corresponds to TRBD1 (5 bases). The germline gives CDR1 KGHSH, CDR2 LQKENI. Deletions cut 1 base from V and 3 bases from J, with 9 bases between. CDR3 length equals 14 residues. The chain's CDR3 is CASSPQGRDTEAFF. The CDR3 nucleotides are TGTGCCAGCTCACCACAGGGCAGGGACACTGAAGCTTTCTTT.

The rearrangement joins TRBV5-6 to TRBJ2-2, with D perhaps TRBD1 (6 bases). Looked up from germline, CDR1 is SGHDT and CDR2 is YYEEEE. The CDR3 has 15 residues. Trimming took 0 bases from V and 8 from J, leaving 14 bases between them. As DNA, the CDR3 is TGTGCCAGCAGCTTGGATAACAGGGTTGGAGGGGAGCTGTTTTTT. This sequence encodes CASSLDNRVGGELFF. The variable domain in full, completed from reference TRBV5-6 and TRBJ2-2, reads DAGVTQSPTHLIKTRGQQVTLRCSPKSGHDTVSWYQQALGQGPQFIFQYYEEEERQRGNFPDRFSGHQFPNYSSELNVNALLLGDSALYLCASSLDNRVGGELFFGEGSRLTVL.

The chain carries TRBV14 and TRBJ2-3; the match to TRBD2 covers 10 bases. CDR3 size: 17 residues. V dropped 2 bases and J dropped 1; count of bases not matched to a gene: 6. Germline CDR1 is SGHDN and CDR2 is FVKESK. The CDR3: CASSQQTGLAGTDTQYF. In DNA form, the CDR3 reads TGTGCCAGCAGCCAACAAACAGGACTAGCGGGCACAGATACGCAGTATTTT.

The chain has TRBV9 and TRBJ1-2; no reliable D call. This CDR3 comprises 14 residues. V lost 0 bases and J lost 8, with 14 bases in between. Germline lookup yields CDR1 SGDLS and CDR2 YYNGEE. The CDR3 reads CASSVESSFGGYTF. The CDR3 DNA is TGTGCCAGCAGCGTAGAGTCCAGTTTTGGGGGCTACACCTTC.

In this sample, this clone turned up once. The chain couples TRBV30 to TRBJ2-1; 8 positions agree with TRBD1. Germline loops: CDR1 GTSNPN, CDR2 SVGIG (reference sequence). The CDR3 loop spans 18 amino acids. Trimming cost V 5 bases and J 4 bases; bases outside gene matches: 19. The CDR3 loop is CAWDSGQGGFSLYNEQFF. The CDR3 DNA is TGTGCCTGGGACTCCGGACAGGGTGGTTTTTCCCTTTACAATGAGCAGTTCTTC.